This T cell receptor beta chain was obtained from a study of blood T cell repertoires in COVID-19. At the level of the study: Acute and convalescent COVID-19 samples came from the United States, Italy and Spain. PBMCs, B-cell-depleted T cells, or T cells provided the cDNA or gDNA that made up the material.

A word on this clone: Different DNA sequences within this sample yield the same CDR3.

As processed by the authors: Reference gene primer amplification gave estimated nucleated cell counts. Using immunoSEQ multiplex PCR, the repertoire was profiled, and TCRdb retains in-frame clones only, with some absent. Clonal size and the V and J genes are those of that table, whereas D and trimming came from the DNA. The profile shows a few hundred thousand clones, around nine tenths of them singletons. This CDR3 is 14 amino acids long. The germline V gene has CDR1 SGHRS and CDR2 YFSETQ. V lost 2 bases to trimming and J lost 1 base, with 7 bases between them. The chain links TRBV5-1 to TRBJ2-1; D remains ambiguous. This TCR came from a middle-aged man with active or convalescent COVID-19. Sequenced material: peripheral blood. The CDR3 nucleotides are TGCGCCAGCAGCTTAGCCGGGTCCTACAATGAGCAGTTCTTC. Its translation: CASSLAGSYNEQFF.